Given below is one TCR beta chain in context. Its matching antigen is unknown. The CDR3 is cut off 3 residues early in the read; its end comes from the germline J gene. Mixed chimerism was transient after nonmyeloablative marrow transplants from related graft donors. CD4+CD25+CD127- Tregs, CD4+CD25- non-Tregs, CD4 and CD8 cells were sorted. The data stem from a study of Tregs in tolerant kidney transplant recipients. Profiling relied on immunoSEQ multiplex PCR, and the TCRdb table lists in-frame clones only, not all of them. Here the sample table reports approximately 24,000 clones. Findings of the study overall: Expanding Tregs on activated donor B cells appeared to best identify donor-specific TCRbeta clones. Changing PCR primers prevented nucleotide comparison between some patients' samples. The small number of patients limits these findings pending further validation.

The CDR3 consists of 14 residues. With 5 bases removed from V and 2 bases from J, the gap between germline ends came to 13 bases. CDR1 is LNHDA and CDR2 is SQIVND in the germline V gene (reference sequence). The clonotype was recovered from a human patient who received a combined kidney and bone marrow transplant. Some T cells may be provided by the graft donor. Sample: CD4+ T cells from blood (PBMCs), taken 6 months after the transplant. This chain connects TRBV19 to TRBJ2-7, with a tentative D call TRBD2 (5 bases). Partial CDR3 DNA: TGTGCCAGTAGTGCGGACGGGGTTACCTACGAG. Residues: CASSADGVTYE. The whole CDR3 is CASSADGVTYEQYF.